Each of the 13 T cell receptor beta chains below was sequenced from the same sample in a study of T-cell reconstitution after alpha-beta-depleted transplantation in children. As it was prepared, the TCRbeta library received unique molecular identifiers. TCRdb fed the PCR reads into MiXCR, producing one record per CDR3 protein. The data contain hundreds of thousands of distinct CDR3 sequences, around 12% of them singletons. The sample here was PBMCs, taken before TCRalphabeta/CD19-depleted stem cell transplant. The receptors originated from a girl aged 2-15 years with congenital amegakaryocytic thrombocytopenia, due to receive a stem cell transplant.

This clonotype has a single count. The chain couples TRBV18 to TRBJ2-3; tentative D call: TRBD1 (5 bases). V lost 4 bases and J lost 5, with 13 bases in between. The CDR3 extends over 14 amino acids. Germline V lookup: CDR1 KGHSH, CDR2 LQKENI. CDR3 nucleotide sequence: TGTGCCAGCTCACGTACCGACAGTGGAGATACGCAGTATTTT. Protein sequence: CASSRTDSGDTQYF.

The gene calls are TRBV20-1 and TRBJ2-7; D is ambiguous. This CDR3 spans 12 amino acids. Per the germline V gene, CDR1 is DFQATT and CDR2 is SNEGSKA (reference sequence). V lost 5 bases, J lost 3 bases, and 11 bases lay in between. The CDR3: CSAVDSHYEQYF. CDR3 nucleotide sequence: TGCAGTGCTGTAGACTCGCACTACGAGCAGTACTTC.

This clonotype was seen repeatedly, ten times or more. J is TRBJ2-1 and V is TRBV12-3 or TRBV12-4; 9 nucleotides agree with TRBD2. This CDR3 is built from 15 residues. Trimming took 5 bases from V and 4 from J; bases not matched to a gene: 6. The CDR3 DNA reads TGTGCCAGCAGTCTCCTTAGCGGGAGTTACAATGAGCAGTTCTTC. Its protein is CASSLLSGSYNEQFF.

This clonotype was seen a few times. The chain employs TRBV21-1 and TRBJ2-3; TRBD1 is the table's D call and was not checked against the DNA. TRBV21-1 is assigned pseudogene status. The CDR3 is 21 amino acids. The CDR3 coding sequence is TGTGCCAGCAGCAAAGGAGGCCGGACAGGGAATTTGTCTGGTCGCACAGATACGCAGTATTTT. Its translation is CASSKGGRTGNLSGRTDTQYF.

There are many counts of this clonotype. The rearrangement links TRBV20-1 to TRBJ2-4, with D perhaps assigned TRBD1 or TRBD2 (5 bases each). The CDR3 has 15 amino acids. Germline assignment: CDR1 DFQATT and CDR2 SNEGSKA (reference sequence). Trimming removed 1 base from V and 7 bases from J, with 17 bases in between. As DNA, the CDR3 is TGCAGTGCTAGAGGACAGACTACCCTAACTAACATTCAGTACTTC. Its translation: CSARGQTTLTNIQYF.

Many counts were recorded for this clonotype. The rearrangement links TRBV29-1 to TRBJ2-7; D may be TRBD1 (6 bases). Looked up from germline, CDR1 is SQVTM and CDR2 is ANQGSEA. The CDR3 totals 15 residues. Trimming cost V 4 bases and J 2 bases, with 18 bases left between them. The CDR3 loop reads CSVVDLGDKPYEQYF. The CDR3 coding sequence is TGCAGCGTTGTGGATCTTGGGGACAAACCCTACGAGCAGTACTTC.

This clonotype was seen at least ten times. CDR3 sequence: CSAVTGGNQPQHF. CDR3 sequence (DNA): TGCAGTGCTGTTACAGGGGGCAATCAGCCCCAGCATTTT. This rearrangement joins TRBV20-1 to TRBJ1-5, with 7 bases fitting TRBD1. The CDR3 runs 13 residues. CDR1 DFQATT and CDR2 SNEGSKA come from the germline V gene (reference sequence). The junction had 3 bases not matched to a gene; V was cut back by 5 bases and J by 2 bases.

This chain links TRBV2 with TRBJ1-6; D not resolved. Germline values: CDR1 SNHLY, CDR2 FYNNEI. V lost 6 bases, J lost 1 base, and 16 bases lay in between. This CDR3 contains 17 residues. This CDR3 is CASSGVSGGSYNSPLHF. The DNA for the CDR3 is TGTGCCAGCAGCGGCGTTTCGGGTGGTTCCTATAATTCACCCCTCCACTTT.

Turning to this clonotype: A read error is possible here, since a much larger clone lies one base away. The chain uses TRBV20-1 and TRBJ2-4, with 7 positions matching TRBD2. Per the germline V gene, CDR1 is DFQATT and CDR2 is SNEGSKA (reference sequence). V shed 2 bases and J 0 bases; nucleotides not matched to a gene: 10. The CDR3 runs 17 residues. The CDR3 protein is CSARKRAGELAKNIQYF. DNA for the CDR3: TGCAGTGCTAGAAAGCGGGCGGGGGAACTAGCCAAAAACATTCAGTACTTC.

This clonotype was seen many times. V and J are TRBV5-1 and TRBJ2-1, with 8 bases matching TRBD2. This CDR3 region has 15 residues. V gave up 1 base and J gave up 5 bases; unmatched junction bases: 5. Germline loops: CDR1 SGHRS, CDR2 YFSETQ. The CDR3, as DNA: TGCGCCAGCAGCTTGTTTAGCGGGATCGACAATGAGCAGTTCTTC. It encodes CASSLFSGIDNEQFF.

This clonotype was seen at least ten times. The rearrangement joins TRBV6-1 to TRBJ1-3; unclear D gene. Germline CDR1 is MNHNS and CDR2 is SASEGT. The CDR3 runs to 13 residues. The ends were cut back, 7 bases at V and 0 bases at J, with 7 bases in the middle. CDR3: CASKSHSGNTIYF. The CDR3 region has the DNA TGTGCCAGCAAGTCCCACTCTGGAAACACCATATATTTT.

In DNA form, the CDR3 reads TGTGCCAGCTCACCTCCGAGGGTGGGAATGACGTACAATGAGCAGTTCTTC. Its protein product is CASSPPRVGMTYNEQFF. The chain uses TRBV18 and TRBJ2-1; D is perhaps TRBD2 (5 bases). Germline CDR1 is KGHSH and CDR2 is LQKENI. CDR3 length: 17 residues. Trimming pared 3 bases from V and 4 bases from J, leaving 19 bases between.

This clonotype was seen many times. This chain connects TRBV5-1 to TRBJ2-7; 7 bases are a match to TRBD1. Germline V gives CDR1 SGHRS, CDR2 YFSETQ. Germline trimming cut 5 bases from V and 3 bases from J; bases unmatched to any gene: 8. CDR3 length: 14 residues. For the CDR3, the DNA is TGCGCCAGCAGGGATACCGGGACAGACTACGAGCAGTACTTC. This sequence encodes CASRDTGTDYEQYF.